Presented here are 6 T cell receptor beta chains from one specimen sequenced in a study of Ad26.COV2.S vaccination and SARS-CoV-2 variants. This sample's treatment: some 20 received Ad26.COV2.S at low or high dose, single or two shots; several received placebo; per-sample allocation not given. Sampling happened 63 days after the first vaccine or placebo injection. Generated by immunoSEQ multiplex PCR, the TCRdb table keeps only in-frame clones and is missing some. The data contain approximately 400,000 clones, under 90% of them seen just once; the ten biggest clones take up just under 7.5%. Sequenced here: peripheral blood, sampled in a trial of Ad26.COV2.S vaccine versus placebo. These receptors were obtained from a person between 18 and 65 years old who received the Ad26.COV2.S COVID-19 vaccine or a placebo.

The chain is built from TRBV7-2 and TRBJ1-6; TRBD1 is a possible D gene (5 bases). CDR3 length: 16 residues. CDR1 and CDR2 from the germline V gene are SGHTA and FQGNSA. Trimming took 2 bases from V and 2 from J, leaving 10 bases between them. The CDR3 region is CASSLPGSAYNSPLHF. In DNA form, the CDR3 reads TGTGCCAGCAGCTTACCAGGGTCGGCCTATAATTCACCCCTCCACTTT.

The rearrangement links TRBV27 to TRBJ2-7; D is perhaps TRBD2 (6 bases). The germline V gene has CDR1 MNHEY and CDR2 SMNVEV (reference sequence). The V end was cut by 8 bases, the J end by 0 bases, with 14 bases between. CDR3 length: 14 residues. CDR3 sequence (DNA): TGTGCCAGCGTCGGCGGGGATGTCTCCTACGAGCAGTACTTC. It is translated as CASVGGDVSYEQYF.

This clone was found once. The CDR3 protein is CASSLRTEAFF. The DNA of the CDR3 is TGTGCCAGCAGTTTGAGGACTGAAGCTTTCTTT. V is TRBV12-3 or TRBV12-4 and J is TRBJ1-1; D remains unclear. Deletions cut 3 bases from V and 5 bases from J, with 4 bases between. The CDR3 covers 11 residues.

The genes are TRBV29-1 and TRBJ2-1; D is perhaps TRBD1 or TRBD2 (5 bases each). CDR1 is SQVTM, CDR2 ANQGSEA, per germline. The CDR3 length is 14 residues. Trimming shortened V by 7 bases and J by 11 bases, and 24 bases separated the two germline ends. CDR3 nucleotides: TGCAGCGGCCGGGGCCTCCAGATTCTACACAAGCAGTTCTTC. It specifies CSGRGLQILHKQFF.

The chain recombines TRBV27 with TRBJ2-4, with TRBD1 matching 8 bases. This CDR3 is 14 amino acids long. CDR1 and CDR2 (germline): MNHEY, SMNVEV (reference sequence). V trimming: 6 bases; J trimming: 10 bases; junction bases outside the gene matches: 11. The CDR3 spells CASSPRTGNLIQYF. CDR3 coding DNA: TGTGCCAGCAGCCCCCGGACAGGGAACCTTATTCAGTACTTC.

This sequence joins TRBV24-1 and TRBJ2-3, with D tentatively TRBD2 (7 bases). The CDR3 covers 14 residues. V was cut by 4 bases and J by 1 base, with 8 bases left in between. Germline CDR1 KGHDR, CDR2 SFDVKD. The CDR3 coding sequence is TGTGCCACCAGTGAAGGGGGGGGCACAGATACGCAGTATTTT. Translated, it gives CATSEGGGTDTQYF.